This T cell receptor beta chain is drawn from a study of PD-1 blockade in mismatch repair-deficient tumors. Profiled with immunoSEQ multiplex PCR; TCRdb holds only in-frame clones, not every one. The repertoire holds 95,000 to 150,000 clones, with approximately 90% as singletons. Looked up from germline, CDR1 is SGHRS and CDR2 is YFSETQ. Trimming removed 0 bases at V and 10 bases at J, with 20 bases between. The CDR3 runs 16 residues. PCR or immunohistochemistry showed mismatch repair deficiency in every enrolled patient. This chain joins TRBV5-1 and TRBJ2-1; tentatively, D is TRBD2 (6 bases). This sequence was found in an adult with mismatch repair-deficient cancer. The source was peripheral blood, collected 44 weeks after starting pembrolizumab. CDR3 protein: CASSLAGAGRRNEQFF. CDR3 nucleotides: TGCGCCAGCAGCTTGGCAGGAGCGGGTAGGAGGAACGAGCAGTTCTTC.